What follows describes a single T cell receptor (beta chain). This receptor's antigen is unknown. One base away there is no much larger clone; base qualities are not given. As encoded in the germline V gene, CDR1 is SGHVT while CDR2 is SQSDAQ. The cysteine opens and the phenylalanine closes a CDR3 of 15 amino acids. Only CDR3 DNA is held: 45 bases, read in frame from base 1. For this chain, trimming is 10 bases at the V end and 5 bases at the J end, and the number of junction bases without a gene match is 14. Sequencing took place on an Illumina NovaSeq 6000. cDNA libraries for TCRalpha and TCRbeta were prepared by 5'RACE using constant-segment primers, with sample barcodes and unique molecular identifiers added. RNA was extracted from every sample with Trizol reagent. Amplification of the libraries took two PCR steps, and the second step added a second sample barcode plus Illumina TruSeq adapters. Sequencing of libraries was performed on an Illumina NovaSeq with 2 x 150 bp paired-end reads. In the paper's pipeline: Reads were demultiplexed and collapsed into UMI-guided consensus sequences with migec v1.2.7. Using mixcr v2.1.11, the UMI consensuses were aligned to TRA and TRB V and J templates and assembled into clonotypes. Clonotypes were classified as expanded or contracted when called significant by both edgeR and NoisET, with noise models trained on biological replicates. For edgeR calls, the cutoffs were a false discovery rate-adjusted p below 0.01 and a log2 fold-change threshold of 1. As an exploratory analysis of dynamics, max-normalized trajectories of the 1000 most abundant clonotypes were examined by PCA with hierarchical clustering. The CD4 or CD8 phenotype of responding clones was assigned using the separately sequenced CD4+ and CD8+ repertoires. TCRdb reprocessed the public reads (quality trimming at Q25 with fastp, clone calling with MiXCR) and kept in-frame beta chains. Merged by CDR3 protein, the rows form single entries marked with the most common genes and DNA. TCRdb's processing, not the authors' own work, is the source of the V and J calls. The sample data list approximately 230,000 distinct CDR3 sequences, and about a sixth of these were observed just once. 3% to 4.5% of the sample rests with the top ten.

This sample was taken from a study of T-cell memory formation after mild COVID-19 (TCRdb year 2021). The study in broad terms: TCR sequence clusters from the two donors were largely donor specific. Two young, previously healthy adult volunteers made up the cohort, one male and one female. Longitudinal TCRalpha and TCRbeta repertoire sequencing tracked T-cell clones expanding and contracting after mild COVID-19 in a couple of donors. Study-wide conclusions, independent of this receptor: Contracting CD4+ clones appeared mostly in the CM and EM memory subsets, whereas CD8+ clones were enriched in EMRA. Clones contracting from day 15 to 85 had balanced CD4/CD8 phenotypes, while a second wave expanding from day 15 to 37 was biased towards CD4+. The study covered only a couple of mild cases, and larger cohorts including severe cases with pre-infection samples were considered necessary. Some responding clones were detected in pre-infection memory, which suggested that pre-existing cross-reactive memory T cells had joined the SARS-CoV-2 response. The second-wave clones that peaked on day 37 were not confirmed to be SARS-CoV-2 specific.

Ficoll-Paque density gradient centrifugation was the method used to isolate PBMCs. The sequence came from a man between 18 and 35 years old who had mild COVID-19 (a few samples of this study predate the infection). The sample titles of this study are shuffled in the database, so cell type and time point are left out; the donor was told from shared clones. Recombination linked TRBV7-4 to TRBJ1-5, with 7 central nucleotides matching TRBD1. What was sequenced was PBMCs or a T cell subset sorted from them (not recorded which). CDR3 loop: CATHRGRGLYQPQHF. The sequence in DNA is TGTGCCACCCATCGGGGCAGGGGGTTATATCAGCCCCAGCATTTT.